This passage covers 30 T cell receptor beta chains from one sample sequenced in a study of PD-1 blockade in mismatch repair-deficient tumors. Measured with immunoSEQ multiplex PCR; TCRdb has only the in-frame clones, and not every one. The sample shows roughly 110,000 clones, over 60% of them seen only once. Material: peripheral blood, obtained just over 59 weeks after starting pembrolizumab. Every receptor here comes from an adult with mismatch repair-deficient cancer.

The chain employs TRBV7-8 and TRBJ2-7; tentative D call: TRBD2 (5 bases). In germline, CDR1 is SGHVS, CDR2 FQNEAQ. The CDR3 is 14 amino acids. Trimming removed 5 bases from V and 7 bases from J, with 18 bases in between. The CDR3 loop is CASSRAFDPGEQYF. The DNA of the CDR3 is TGTGCCAGCAGCCGTGCTTTCGATCCGGGGGAGCAGTACTTC.

This clone turned up a few times. The chain employs TRBV7-9 and TRBJ2-7; the D gene is possibly TRBD1 (5 bases). Germline-derived CDR1 and CDR2 are SEHNR and FQNEAQ (reference sequence). V lost 5 bases and J lost 5, with 22 bases in between. The CDR3 spans 16 residues. The CDR3 is CASSPRQRLGFNEQYF. CDR3 nucleotides: TGTGCCAGCAGCCCGAGACAGAGGCTCGGTTTCAACGAGCAGTACTTC. The variable domain in full, with the rest retrieved from reference TRBV7-9 and TRBJ2-7, is DTGVSQNPRHKITKRGQNVTFRCDPISEHNRLYWYRQTLGQGPEFLTYFQNEAQLEKSRLLSDRFSAERPKGSFSTLEIQRTEQGDSAMYLCASSPRQRLGFNEQYFGPGTRLTVT.

The chain recombines TRBV29-1 with TRBJ1-2; TRBD1 is a possible D gene (6 bases). V dropped 4 bases and J dropped 1 base, with 16 bases sitting between them. This CDR3 comprises 15 residues. CDR1 is SQVTM and CDR2 is ANQGSEA in the germline V gene. The CDR3 is CSVGVPTGLNYGYTF. The CDR3 bases are TGCAGCGTTGGGGTCCCGACAGGACTTAACTATGGCTACACCTTC.

A single count supports this clone. This chain connects TRBV29-1 to TRBJ2-7, with 8 nucleotides matching TRBD1. In germline, CDR1 is SQVTM, CDR2 ANQGSEA. Trimming at V came to 6 bases and at J to 2 bases, leaving 6 bases not matched to a gene. The CDR3 is made up of 13 amino acids. For the CDR3, the DNA is TGCAGCGTCTCCCGGGACAGGACCTACGAGCAGTACTTC. It encodes CSVSRDRTYEQYF.

The gene calls are TRBV27 and TRBJ1-1, with D uncertain. In germline, CDR1 is MNHEY, CDR2 SMNVEV (reference sequence). The CDR3 is 15 amino acids. V was cut by 2 bases and J by 4 bases, with 14 bases left in between. CDR3 DNA sequence: TGTGCCAGCAGTTTACGCGGGGTTAGAGGCACTGAAGCTTTCTTT. Amino acids: CASSLRGVRGTEAFF.

The genes are TRBV9 and TRBJ2-1; D unresolved. Germline V gene data show CDR1 as SGDLS and CDR2 as YYNGEE. V shed 0 bases and J shed 1 base, with 11 bases lying between them. This CDR3 region has 16 residues. This CDR3 is CASSVDGRSSYNEQFF. DNA of the CDR3: TGTGCCAGCAGCGTAGACGGCAGGTCGTCCTACAATGAGCAGTTCTTC.

This chain joins TRBV4-2 and TRBJ2-3; D unresolved. The CDR3 runs to 13 residues. Germline CDR1 and CDR2: LGHNA and YNFKEQ. V lost 1 base, J lost 3 bases, and 5 bases lay in between. In DNA form, the CDR3 reads TGTGCCAGCAGCCAAGTGCGAACAGATACGCAGTATTTT. It translates to CASSQVRTDTQYF.

The chain has TRBV27 and TRBJ2-4; 7 bases match TRBD2. The CDR3 loop spans 14 amino acids. Germline V gene data show CDR1 as MNHEY and CDR2 as SMNVEV (reference sequence). V lost 5 bases and J lost 2; bases outside the gene matches: 3. CDR3 in amino acids: CASSPGTTKNIQYF. The CDR3 DNA sequence: TGTGCCAGCAGTCCAGGGACTACCAAAAACATTCAGTACTTC.

The CDR3, as DNA: TGTGCCAGCAGTGAAGCTCCGGGCGGGGGCGCAATAGGAGGGCAGTTCTTC. Protein product: CASSEAPGGGAIGGQFF. J is TRBJ2-1 and V is TRBV6-1; D possibly corresponds to TRBD2 (7 bases). V dropped 0 bases and J dropped 12 bases, with 24 bases sitting between them. Germline values: CDR1 MNHNS, CDR2 SASEGT. The CDR3 covers 17 residues.

CDR3 DNA sequence: TGTGCCAGCAGCCAAGGGACGTCAAGCACAGATACGCAGTATTTT. This sequence encodes CASSQGTSSTDTQYF. The chain is built from TRBV7-2 and TRBJ2-3; D may correspond to TRBD1 or TRBD2 (5 bases each). This CDR3 region has 15 residues. Germline lookup yields CDR1 SGHTA and CDR2 FQGNSA. Trimming pared 5 bases from V and 0 bases from J, leaving 12 bases between.

The chain is built from TRBV7-2 and TRBJ2-5; 9 nucleotides align to TRBD2. CDR1 and CDR2 (germline): SGHTA, FQGNSA. Germline trimming cut 3 bases from V and 5 bases from J; bases unmatched to any gene: 10. The length of the CDR3 is 16 residues. The CDR3 loop is CASSFNPGLAGETQYF. In DNA, the CDR3 is TGTGCCAGCAGCTTTAATCCGGGACTAGCAGGGGAGACCCAGTACTTC.

There are many counts of this clone. The chain links TRBV5-4 to TRBJ2-7, with 10 bases aligning to TRBD2. There are 15 residues in the CDR3. V was clipped by 2 bases and J by 3 bases; unmatched bases: 5. CDR1 SGHNT and CDR2 YYREEE come from the germline V gene (reference sequence). Here the CDR3 DNA reads TGTGCCAGCAGCTTTACCGGGACTAGCGTCTACGAGCAGTACTTC. Protein sequence: CASSFTGTSVYEQYF.

This rearrangement joins TRBV29-1 to TRBJ1-2; D remains unclear. The length of the CDR3 is 13 residues. CDR1 is SQVTM and CDR2 is ANQGSEA in the germline V gene. Trimming stripped 3 bases from V and 4 bases from J, with 12 bases between. CDR3 sequence reads: CSVDGGVTYGYTF. Written as DNA, the CDR3 is TGCAGCGTTGATGGCGGAGTAACCTATGGCTACACCTTC.

The J gene is TRBJ1-5, the V gene TRBV1. TRBV1 is termed a pseudogene. CDR3 length: 15 amino acids. The CDR3 nucleotides read TGCACCAGCAGCCAGTCGGACTATAGCAATCAGCCCCAGCATTTT. Translating it yields CTSSQSDYSNQPQHF.

The genes are TRBV7-8 and TRBJ2-5; 12 bases line up with TRBD1. The length of the CDR3 is 17 residues. The V gene end was trimmed by 5 bases and the J gene end by 4 bases; junction bases not matched to a gene: 11. Germline V gives CDR1 SGHVS, CDR2 FQNEAQ. The DNA for the CDR3 is TGTGCCAGCAGCCGGGGGTTGGGACAGGGGGCGGGAGAGACCCAGTACTTC. Translated: CASSRGLGQGAGETQYF.

The rearrangement joins TRBV4-2 to TRBJ2-1, with D tentatively TRBD1 (6 bases). The CDR3 runs to 15 residues. V lost 0 bases to trimming and J lost 5 bases, with 11 bases between them. From germline, CDR1 is LGHNA and CDR2 YNFKEQ. This CDR3 reads CASSQEGGANNEQFF. CDR3 nucleotide sequence: TGTGCCAGCAGCCAAGAAGGGGGTGCGAACAATGAGCAGTTCTTC.

This chain links TRBV6-1 with TRBJ2-5; 8 bases agree with TRBD1. Germline V CDR1 and CDR2: MNHNS, SASEGT. Trimming took 5 bases from V and 2 from J; bases not matched to a gene: 7. The CDR3 has 15 residues. The CDR3 sequence is CASSPGTGSQETQYF. CDR3 in DNA: TGTGCCAGCAGTCCCGGGACAGGATCTCAAGAGACCCAGTACTTC.

This clone was seen only a few times. CDR3 sequence: CAWRWRDFSEQYF. The DNA of the CDR3 is TGTGCCTGGAGGTGGCGGGACTTCTCCGAGCAGTACTTC. The chain is built from TRBV30 and TRBJ2-7, with a tentative D call TRBD2 (6 bases). V lost 3 bases and J 6 bases, leaving 15 bases between the germline ends. Per germline, CDR1 GTSNPN and CDR2 SVGIG (reference sequence). The CDR3 extends over 13 amino acids. The whole variable domain, remainder taken from reference TRBV30 and TRBJ2-7, is SQTIHQWPATLVQPVGSPLSLECTVEGTSNPNLYWYRQAAGRGLQLLFYSVGIGQISSEVPQNLSASRPQDRQFILSSKKLLLSDSGFYLCAWRWRDFSEQYFGPGTRLTVT.

CDR3 coding DNA: TGTGCCAGCAGCTTATGGGGGGGAACTGAAGCTTTCTTT. It specifies CASSLWGGTEAFF. The chain couples TRBV7-3 to TRBJ1-1; possible D gene TRBD1, 5 bases. CDR1 and CDR2 (germline): SGHTA, FQGTGA. V shed 2 bases and J shed 5 bases, with 9 bases lying between them. The CDR3 sequence is 13 residues long.

The chain is built from TRBV9 and TRBJ2-7; 11 bases line up with TRBD2. The CDR3 runs to 15 residues. Per germline, CDR1 SGDLS and CDR2 YYNGEE. The junction had 5 bases not matched to a gene; V was cut back by 3 bases and J by 3 bases. CDR3 sequence reads: CASSAGTSGLYEQYF. Written as DNA, the CDR3 is TGTGCCAGCAGCGCCGGGACTAGCGGCCTCTACGAGCAGTACTTC. Based on the CDR3 plus reference TRBV9 and TRBJ2-7, the full variable domain is DSGVTQTPKHLITATGQRVTLRCSPRSGDLSVYWYQQSLDQGLQFLIQYYNGEERAKGNILERFSAQQFPDLHSELNLSSLELGDSALYFCASSAGTSGLYEQYFGPGTRLTVT.

The rearrangement links TRBV19 to TRBJ2-1, with D possibly matching TRBD2 (6 bases). The germline gives CDR1 LNHDA, CDR2 SQIVND (reference sequence). V lost 3 bases to trimming and J lost 6 bases, with 12 bases between them. The CDR3 runs to 14 residues. CDR3 loop: CASSMRDGGNEQFF. For the CDR3, the DNA is TGTGCCAGTAGTATGAGGGACGGGGGCAATGAGCAGTTCTTC.

The chain links TRBV7-2 to TRBJ2-3; a possible D gene is TRBD1 (5 bases). Germline CDR1 reads SGHTA; CDR2 reads FQGNSA. This CDR3 region has 15 residues. The V gene lost 1 base and the J gene lost 4 bases, with 12 bases spanning the gap. CDR3 nucleotides: TGTGCCAGCAGCTTAGATGGCAGGGCCGCAGATACGCAGTATTTT. Protein sequence: CASSLDGRAADTQYF. The variable domain in full, completed from reference TRBV7-2 and TRBJ2-3, reads GAGVSQSPSNKVTEKGKDVELRCDPISGHTALYWYRQSLGQGLEFLIYFQGNSAPDKSGLPSDRFSAERTGGSVSTLTIQRTQQEDSAVYLCASSLDGRAADTQYFGPGTRLTVL.

V is TRBV5-4 and J is TRBJ1-2, with D tentatively TRBD1 (5 bases). The CDR3 is made up of 14 amino acids. Germline V gene sequence: CDR1 SGHNT, CDR2 YYREEE (reference sequence). V dropped 0 bases and J dropped 5 bases, with 11 bases sitting between them. CDR3 region: CASSLAREKYGYTF. In nucleotides, the CDR3 is TGTGCCAGCAGCTTGGCCAGGGAAAAGTATGGCTACACCTTC.

The chain carries TRBV30 and TRBJ1-3; D remains unclear. The CDR3 totals 14 residues. Germline V CDR1 and CDR2: GTSNPN, SVGIG (reference sequence). Trimming removed 1 base from V and 2 bases from J, with 9 bases in between. The CDR3 region is CAWSGAVAGNTIYF. Here the CDR3 DNA reads TGTGCCTGGAGTGGGGCAGTTGCTGGAAACACCATATATTTT.

This clone appeared once. The CDR3 bases are TGTGCCAGCAGCTTAACTGGTCGACCCTACAATGAGCAGTTCTTC. It yields the protein CASSLTGRPYNEQFF. This chain links TRBV7-3 with TRBJ2-1; D is undetermined. Trimming cost V 0 bases and J 2 bases, with 8 bases left between them. Germline CDR1 and CDR2: SGHTA and FQGTGA. The CDR3 consists of 15 residues.

The V call is TRBV9, the J call TRBJ2-2, with a possible D match to TRBD2 (5 bases). CDR3 length: 17 residues. CDR1 is SGDLS, CDR2 YYNGEE, per germline. Trimming took 3 bases from V and 4 from J, leaving 19 bases between them. The CDR3 DNA reads TGTGCCAGCAGCGACCCGACGAGGGTCGTGGGCACCGGGGAGCTGTTTTTT. Translated, it gives CASSDPTRVVGTGELFF.

The chain joins TRBV6-6 to TRBJ1-2, with 7 nucleotides matching TRBD1. Germline V CDR1 and CDR2: MNHNY, SVGAGI (reference sequence). The CDR3 spans 15 residues. Unmatched junction bases numbered 7, after V lost 4 bases and J lost 2 bases. CDR3 region: CASSFTGATNYGYTF. CDR3 bases: TGTGCCAGCAGTTTTACAGGGGCGACGAACTATGGCTACACCTTC.

This clone occurred many times. The V call is TRBV2, the J call TRBJ2-5; TRBD1 matches 11 bases. The germline CDR1 and CDR2 sequences are SNHLY and FYNNEI. V gave up 5 bases and J gave up 5 bases; unmatched junction bases: 4. This CDR3 has 14 amino acids. CDR3 region: CASSSWDRGETQYF. The CDR3 region has the DNA TGTGCCAGCAGTTCCTGGGACAGGGGGGAGACCCAGTACTTC. The whole variable domain, filled in from reference TRBV2 and TRBJ2-5, reads EPEVTQTPSHQVTQMGQEVILRCVPISNHLYFYWYRQILGQKVEFLVSFYNNEISEKSEIFDDQFSVERPDGSNFTLKIRSTKLEDSAMYFCASSSWDRGETQYFGPGTRLLVL.

This clone turned up a few times. The V gene is TRBV2, the J gene TRBJ1-5, with D tentatively TRBD1 (6 bases). The CDR3 extends over 13 amino acids. The V gene lost 8 bases and the J gene lost 2 bases, with 10 bases spanning the gap. CDR1 is SNHLY and CDR2 is FYNNEI in the germline V gene. The CDR3 protein is CASARGGNQPQHF. The CDR3 DNA reads TGTGCCAGCGCCAGGGGAGGCAATCAGCCCCAGCATTTT.

The V call is TRBV4-1, the J call TRBJ2-3; 8 bases are a match to TRBD1. The CDR3 is made up of 14 amino acids. The ends lost 8 bases at V and 6 bases at J; junction bases unmatched: 10. Germline values: CDR1 MGHRA, CDR2 YSYEKL. This CDR3 is CASSTGVLLDTQYF. The CDR3 DNA is TGCGCCAGCTCGACAGGGGTCCTCCTGGATACGCAGTATTTT.